The present T cell receptor beta chain was sequenced within a study of TIL therapy for anti-PD-1-resistant metastatic lung cancer. Sample time point: pre-treatment sample, taken before nivolumab and TIL therapy. The tumor samples were excised metastases, mostly pleural nodules or supraclavicular lymph nodes. With respect to this clone: This specimen includes other DNA sequences encoding the same CDR3.

The immunoSEQ assay was v3. Data came from immunoSEQ multiplex PCR; TCRdb stores just in-frame clones and leaves some out. The table lists more than 90,000 clones, less than 70% of them singletons. V was pared by 2 bases and J by 2 bases, with 6 bases between. Per germline, CDR1 SGHTA and CDR2 FQGTGA. CDR3 length: 13 amino acids. The rearrangement joins TRBV7-3 to TRBJ2-5, with a weak D call TRBD2 (6 bases). The source of this sequence is a person aged 25 to 85 with non-small cell lung cancer. The sample in question was tumor tissue, obtained at baseline. For the CDR3, the DNA is TGTGCCAGCAGCTTAGGGGGGCAAGAGACCCAGTACTTC. Amino acid sequence: CASSLGGQETQYF.